Included here is one T cell receptor beta chain sequence, with context. The target of this receptor is not known. No base qualities exist here, and no much larger clone lies one base off it. The source of the sample is a study of blood T cell repertoires in COVID-19 (dated by TCRdb to the early 2020s). With respect to the entire study: The collaborator samples originated in the United States, Italy and Spain and spanned the acute and convalescent phases of COVID-19. The material from the prospective study consisted of cDNA or gDNA derived from T cells, B-cell-depleted T cells, or PBMCs. Deeply sampled blood TCRbeta repertoires from subjects exposed to, actively infected with, or recovered from COVID-19 were included in the dataset. The repertoires were released in a freely available public database intended as a resource for research on the immune response to SARS-CoV-2. The samples were drawn from two sources: the first 160 participants of the ongoing ImmuneRACE study, and fewer than 1,500 subjects contributed by 6 global collaborators. A de-identified subject ID, COVID-19 status, age in years and sex were almost always included in the sample metadata. Where HLA class I and class II types were available, the types were taken from metadata supplied by the sample provider, not from assay-based typing.

The immunoSEQ Assay, a bias-controlled multiplex PCR, was used to amplify TCRbeta CDR3 regions from genomic DNA. The authors' analysis ran thus. The number of nucleated cells in each sample was estimated by amplification of reference gene primers within the assay. To quantify the absolute abundance of each unique TCRbeta CDR3 rearrangement, sequence reads were collapsed and filtered. For each sample, productive Simpson clonality was calculated by taking the square root of Simpson's diversity index across productive rearrangements. TCRdb took this table from immuneACCESS and kept in-frame rearrangements with V and J called. Such tables lack part of the clones; where checked against another copy, unresolved V genes explain under half of the gap, and the rest is unexplained. That table is the source of V, J and clone size, and D and trimming were worked out from the DNA. Across this sample there are about 41,000 clones, with 65% to 85% seen only once. The top ten clones comprise 35% to 45% of the sample.

After removal of 1 base from V and 6 bases from J, the junction retains 6 bases not matched to a gene. The CDR1 and CDR2 encoded by the germline V gene are MGHRA and YSYEKL. There are 15 amino acids in the CDR3, from cysteine to phenylalanine inclusive. Only the CDR3 DNA stays, 45 bases, in frame from base 1. Whole blood was collected in K2EDTA tubes by collaborating institutions according to the institutions' own protocols. For TCRbeta analysis, collaborators shipped samples in one of three forms: frozen whole blood, isolated PBMCs, or DNA extracted from either of those sample types. What the study reported, not specific to this receptor: The amount of clinical and demographic metadata varied by source and participant and was provided uncurated.

This TCR derives from an elderly woman with active or convalescent COVID-19. The chain is made from TRBV4-1 and TRBJ1-1, and 9 junctional nucleotides match TRBD1. Sequencing was performed on peripheral blood. The nucleotide sequence is TGCGCCAGCAGCCAAGGGGACAGGGAGTCGGCTGAAGCTTTCTTT. It is translated as CASSQGDRESAEAFF.